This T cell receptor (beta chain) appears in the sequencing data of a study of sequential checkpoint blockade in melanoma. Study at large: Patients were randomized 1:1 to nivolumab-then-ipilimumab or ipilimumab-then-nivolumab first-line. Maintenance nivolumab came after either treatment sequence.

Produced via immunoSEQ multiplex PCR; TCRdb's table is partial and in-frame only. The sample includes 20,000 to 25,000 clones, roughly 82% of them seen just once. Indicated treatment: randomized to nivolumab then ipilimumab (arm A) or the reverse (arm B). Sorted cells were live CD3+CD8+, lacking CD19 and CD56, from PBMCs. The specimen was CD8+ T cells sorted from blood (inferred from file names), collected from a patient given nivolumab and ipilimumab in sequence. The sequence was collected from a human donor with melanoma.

CDR3 sequence: CASSYDVGGYEQYF. Written as DNA, the CDR3 is TGTGCCAGCAGCTATGACGTCGGAGGCTACGAGCAGTACTTC. This chain connects TRBV5-6 to TRBJ2-7, with a tentative D call TRBD2 (5 bases). V was shortened by 3 bases and J by 3 bases, with 13 bases between the two germline ends. The CDR3 length is 14 residues. CDR1 is SGHDT, CDR2 YYEEEE, per germline.